This TCR beta chain was sequenced in a study of T cell repertoires in ileal Crohn's disease. Germline CDR1 and CDR2: SEHNR and FQNEAQ (reference sequence). The CDR3 runs to 15 residues. V lost 0 bases and J lost 4, with 12 bases in between. This sample's time point: neoterminal ileum biopsy at postoperative endoscopy, about 6 months after surgery. Overall study results and limits: Within the first postoperative year, endoscopy came at median around seven months.

This clone appeared a few times. The antigen is not known. Measured with immunoSEQ multiplex PCR; TCRdb has only the in-frame clones, and not every one. There are more than 10,000 clones in the sample; around 78% occur only once, and about 5% lies in the top ten. J is TRBJ1-2 and V is TRBV7-9; perhaps TRBD1 as D (5 bases). Specimen: ileal tissue. The sequence was collected from an adult with Crohn's disease. The CDR3 spells CASSLAGGERYGYTF. CDR3 bases: TGTGCCAGCAGCTTAGCGGGGGGTGAGCGCTATGGCTACACCTTC.